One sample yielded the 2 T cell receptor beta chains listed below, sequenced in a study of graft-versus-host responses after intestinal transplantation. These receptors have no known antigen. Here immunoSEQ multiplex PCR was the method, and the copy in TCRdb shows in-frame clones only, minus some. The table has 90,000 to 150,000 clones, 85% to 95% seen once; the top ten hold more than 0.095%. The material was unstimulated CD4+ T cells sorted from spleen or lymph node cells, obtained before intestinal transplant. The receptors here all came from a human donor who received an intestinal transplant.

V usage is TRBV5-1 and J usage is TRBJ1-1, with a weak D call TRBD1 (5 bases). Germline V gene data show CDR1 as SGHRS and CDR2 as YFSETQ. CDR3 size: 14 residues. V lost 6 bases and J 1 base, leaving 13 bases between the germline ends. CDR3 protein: CASNLRGANTEAFF. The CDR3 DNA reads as TGCGCCAGCAACCTACGGGGCGCGAACACTGAAGCTTTCTTT. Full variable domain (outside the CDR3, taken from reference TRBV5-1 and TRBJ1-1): KAGVTQTPRYLIKTRGQQVTLSCSPISGHRSVSWYQQTPGQGLQFLFEYFSETQRNKGNFPGRFSGRQFSNSRSEMNVSTLELGDSALYLCASNLRGANTEAFFGQGTRLTVV.

CDR3 residues: CSDSGQAQETQYF. CDR3 sequence (DNA): TGCAGCGACTCGGGACAGGCGCAAGAGACCCAGTACTTC. This chain links TRBV29-1 with TRBJ2-5; 8 bases line up with TRBD1. Germline V gives CDR1 SQVTM, CDR2 ANQGSEA. The trim removed 7 bases at V and 2 bases at J, leaving 6 bases unmatched. CDR3 length: 13 amino acids.